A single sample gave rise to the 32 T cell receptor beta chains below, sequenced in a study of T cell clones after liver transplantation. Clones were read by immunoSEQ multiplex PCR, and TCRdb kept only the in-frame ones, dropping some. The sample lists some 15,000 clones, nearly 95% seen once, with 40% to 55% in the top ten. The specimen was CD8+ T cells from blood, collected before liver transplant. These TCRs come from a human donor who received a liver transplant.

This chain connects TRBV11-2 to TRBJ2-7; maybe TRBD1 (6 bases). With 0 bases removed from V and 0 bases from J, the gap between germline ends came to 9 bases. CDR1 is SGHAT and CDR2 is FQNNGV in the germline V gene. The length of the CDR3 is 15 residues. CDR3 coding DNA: TGTGCCAGCAGCTTAGAGGACAGATCCTCCTACGAGCAGTACTTC. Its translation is CASSLEDRSSYEQYF.

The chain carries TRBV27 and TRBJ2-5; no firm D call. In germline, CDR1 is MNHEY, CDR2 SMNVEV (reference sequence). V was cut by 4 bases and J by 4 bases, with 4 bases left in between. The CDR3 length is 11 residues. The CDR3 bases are TGTGCCAGCAGTTCGCGAGAGACCCAGTACTTC. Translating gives CASSSRETQYF.

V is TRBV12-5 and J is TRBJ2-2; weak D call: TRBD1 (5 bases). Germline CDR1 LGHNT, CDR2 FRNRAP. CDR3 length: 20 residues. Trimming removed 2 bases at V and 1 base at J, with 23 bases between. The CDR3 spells CASGLTLGQSTEMNTGELFF. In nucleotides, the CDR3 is TGTGCTAGTGGTTTGACCCTCGGGCAGTCGACAGAGATGAACACCGGGGAGCTGTTTTTT.

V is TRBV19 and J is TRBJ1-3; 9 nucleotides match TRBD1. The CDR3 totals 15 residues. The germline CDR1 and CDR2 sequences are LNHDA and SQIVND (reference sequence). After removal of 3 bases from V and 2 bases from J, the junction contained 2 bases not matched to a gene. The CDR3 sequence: CASSMWTGAGNTIYF. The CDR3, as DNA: TGTGCCAGTAGTATGTGGACAGGGGCTGGAAACACCATATATTTT.

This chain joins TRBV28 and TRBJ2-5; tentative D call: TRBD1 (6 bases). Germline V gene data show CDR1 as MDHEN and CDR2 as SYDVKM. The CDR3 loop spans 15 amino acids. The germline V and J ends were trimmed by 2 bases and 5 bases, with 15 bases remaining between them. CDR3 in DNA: TGTGCCAGCAGTTTAGCAGGGGTGTTCAGGGAGACCCAGTACTTC. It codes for CASSLAGVFRETQYF.

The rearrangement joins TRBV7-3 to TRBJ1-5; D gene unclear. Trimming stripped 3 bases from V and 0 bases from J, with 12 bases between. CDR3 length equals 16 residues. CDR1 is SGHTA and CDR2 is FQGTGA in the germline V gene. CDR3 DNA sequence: TGTGCCAGCAGCTTTCCCCCCAGGTATAGCAATCAGCCCCAGCATTTT. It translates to CASSFPPRYSNQPQHF.

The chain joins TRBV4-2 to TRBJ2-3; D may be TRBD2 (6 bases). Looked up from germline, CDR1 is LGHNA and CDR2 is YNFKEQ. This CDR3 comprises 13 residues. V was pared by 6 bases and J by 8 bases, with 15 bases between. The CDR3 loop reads CASRRPAEGTQYF. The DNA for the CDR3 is TGTGCCAGCAGGCGACCCGCGGAGGGTACGCAGTATTTT.

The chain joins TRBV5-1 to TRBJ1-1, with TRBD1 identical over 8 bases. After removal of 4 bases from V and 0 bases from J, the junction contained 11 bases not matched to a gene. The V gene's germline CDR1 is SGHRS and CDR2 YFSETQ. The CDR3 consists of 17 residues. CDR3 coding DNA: TGCGCCAGCAGCCCAGGTCCCGGGACAGGTTTGAACACTGAAGCTTTCTTT. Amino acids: CASSPGPGTGLNTEAFF.

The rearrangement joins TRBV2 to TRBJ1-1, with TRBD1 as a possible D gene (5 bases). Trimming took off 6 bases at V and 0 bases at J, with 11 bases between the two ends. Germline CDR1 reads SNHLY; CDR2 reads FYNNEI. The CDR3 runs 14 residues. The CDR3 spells CASSPGLMNTEAFF. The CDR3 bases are TGTGCCAGCAGCCCGGGACTCATGAACACTGAAGCTTTCTTT.

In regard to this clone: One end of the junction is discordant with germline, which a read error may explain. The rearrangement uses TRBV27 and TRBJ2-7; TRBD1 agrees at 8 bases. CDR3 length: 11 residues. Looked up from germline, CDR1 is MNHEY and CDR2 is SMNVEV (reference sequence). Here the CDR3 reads CASRDQTGVFF. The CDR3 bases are TGTGCCAGCAGAGACCAGACAGGGGTTTTCTTC.

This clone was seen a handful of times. CDR3 region: CASSPTGPTEAFF. In DNA, the CDR3 is TGCGCCAGCAGCCCGACAGGGCCCACTGAAGCTTTCTTT. The chain couples TRBV4-3 to TRBJ1-1, with 7 bases aligning to TRBD1. CDR3 length: 13 residues. V lost 4 bases, J lost 4 bases, and 3 bases stayed unmatched. CDR1 is LGHNA, CDR2 YSLEER, per germline.

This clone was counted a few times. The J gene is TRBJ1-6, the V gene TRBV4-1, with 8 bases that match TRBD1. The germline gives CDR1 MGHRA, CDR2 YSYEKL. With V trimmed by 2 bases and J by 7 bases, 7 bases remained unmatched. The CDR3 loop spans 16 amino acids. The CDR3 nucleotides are TGCGCCAGCAGCCAAACGACGGGACAGGAAAATTCACCCCTCCACTTT. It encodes CASSQTTGQENSPLHF.

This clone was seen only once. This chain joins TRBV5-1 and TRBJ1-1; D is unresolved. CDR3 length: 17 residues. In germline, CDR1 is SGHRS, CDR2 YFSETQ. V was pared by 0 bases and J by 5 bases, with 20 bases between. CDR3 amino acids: CASSLVGQVGSKTEAFF. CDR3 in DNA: TGCGCCAGCAGCTTGGTTGGCCAGGTCGGGTCGAAGACTGAAGCTTTCTTT. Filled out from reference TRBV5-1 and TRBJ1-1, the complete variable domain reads KAGVTQTPRYLIKTRGQQVTLSCSPISGHRSVSWYQQTPGQGLQFLFEYFSETQRNKGNFPGRFSGRQFSNSRSEMNVSTLELGDSALYLCASSLVGQVGSKTEAFFGQGTRLTVV.

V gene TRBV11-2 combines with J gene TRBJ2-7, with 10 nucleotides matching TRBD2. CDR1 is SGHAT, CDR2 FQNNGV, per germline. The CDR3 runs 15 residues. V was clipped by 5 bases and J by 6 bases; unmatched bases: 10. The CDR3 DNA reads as TGTGCCAGCAGCGCCCTAGCGGGAGCGCCGGGCGAGCAGTACTTC. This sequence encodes CASSALAGAPGEQYF.

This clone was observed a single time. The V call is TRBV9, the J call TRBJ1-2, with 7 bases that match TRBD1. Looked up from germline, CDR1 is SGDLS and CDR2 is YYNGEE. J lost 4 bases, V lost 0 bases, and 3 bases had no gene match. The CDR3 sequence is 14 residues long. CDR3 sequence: CASSVGDSPYGYTF. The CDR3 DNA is TGTGCCAGCAGCGTAGGGGACAGCCCCTATGGCTACACCTTC. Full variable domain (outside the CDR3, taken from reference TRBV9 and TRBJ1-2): DSGVTQTPKHLITATGQRVTLRCSPRSGDLSVYWYQQSLDQGLQFLIQYYNGEERAKGNILERFSAQQFPDLHSELNLSSLELGDSALYFCASSVGDSPYGYTFGSGTRLTVV.

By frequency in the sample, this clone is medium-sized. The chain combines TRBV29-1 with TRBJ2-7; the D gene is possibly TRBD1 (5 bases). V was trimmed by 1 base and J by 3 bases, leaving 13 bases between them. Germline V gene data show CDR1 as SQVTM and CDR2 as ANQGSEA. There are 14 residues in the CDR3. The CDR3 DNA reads TGCAGCGTTGAAGGCCAGGGTGAGGTCTACGAGCAGTACTTC. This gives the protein CSVEGQGEVYEQYF.

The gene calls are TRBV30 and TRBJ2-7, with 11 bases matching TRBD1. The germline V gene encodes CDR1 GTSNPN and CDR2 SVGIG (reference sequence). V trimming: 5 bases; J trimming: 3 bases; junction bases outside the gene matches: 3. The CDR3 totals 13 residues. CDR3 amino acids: CAWSGTGGYEQYF. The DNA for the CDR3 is TGTGCCTGGTCCGGGACAGGGGGCTACGAGCAGTACTTC.

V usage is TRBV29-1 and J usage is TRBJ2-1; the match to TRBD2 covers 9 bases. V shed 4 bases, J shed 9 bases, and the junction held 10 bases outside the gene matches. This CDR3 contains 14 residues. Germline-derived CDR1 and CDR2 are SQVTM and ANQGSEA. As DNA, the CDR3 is TGCAGCGTTGCTCGTCCTAGCGGGATGAGTGAGCAGTTCTTC. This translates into CSVARPSGMSEQFF.

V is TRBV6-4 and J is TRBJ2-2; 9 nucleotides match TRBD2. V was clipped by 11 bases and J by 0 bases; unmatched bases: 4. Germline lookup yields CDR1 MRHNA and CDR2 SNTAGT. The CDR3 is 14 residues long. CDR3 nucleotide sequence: TGTGCCTGCCGACTAGCGGCGAACACCGGGGAGCTGTTTTTT. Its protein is CACRLAANTGELFF.

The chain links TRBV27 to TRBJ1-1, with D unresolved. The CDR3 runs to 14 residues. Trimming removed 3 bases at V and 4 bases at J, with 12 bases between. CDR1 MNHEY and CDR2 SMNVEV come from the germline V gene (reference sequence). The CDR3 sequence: CASSLGGRATEAFF. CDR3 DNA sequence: TGTGCCAGCAGTTTGGGAGGTAGGGCCACTGAAGCTTTCTTT.

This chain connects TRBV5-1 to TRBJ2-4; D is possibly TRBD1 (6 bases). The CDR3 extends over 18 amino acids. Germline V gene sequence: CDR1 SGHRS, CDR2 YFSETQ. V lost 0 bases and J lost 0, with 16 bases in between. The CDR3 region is CASSLGSGGRLAKNIQYF. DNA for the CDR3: TGCGCCAGCAGCTTGGGATCTGGGGGCAGACTAGCCAAAAACATTCAGTACTTC.

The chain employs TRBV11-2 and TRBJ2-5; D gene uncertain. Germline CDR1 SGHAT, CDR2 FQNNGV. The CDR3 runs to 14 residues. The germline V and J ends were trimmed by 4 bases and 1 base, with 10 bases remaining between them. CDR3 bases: TGTGCCAGCAGCTGGGTCCGTTTCCAAGAGACCCAGTACTTC. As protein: CASSWVRFQETQYF.

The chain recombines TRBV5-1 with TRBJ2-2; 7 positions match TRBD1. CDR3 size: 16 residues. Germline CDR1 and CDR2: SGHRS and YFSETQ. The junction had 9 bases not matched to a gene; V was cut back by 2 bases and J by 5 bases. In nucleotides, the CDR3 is TGCGCCAGCAGCTTACATGACAGGGTAATAACCGGGGAGCTGTTTTTT. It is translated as CASSLHDRVITGELFF.

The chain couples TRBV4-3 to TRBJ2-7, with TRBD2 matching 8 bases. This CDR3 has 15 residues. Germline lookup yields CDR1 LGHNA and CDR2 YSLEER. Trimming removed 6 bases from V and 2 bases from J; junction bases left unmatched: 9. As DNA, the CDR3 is TGCGCCAGCAGTCGAGGACTAGCCAAGACCTACGAGCAGTACTTC. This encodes CASSRGLAKTYEQYF.

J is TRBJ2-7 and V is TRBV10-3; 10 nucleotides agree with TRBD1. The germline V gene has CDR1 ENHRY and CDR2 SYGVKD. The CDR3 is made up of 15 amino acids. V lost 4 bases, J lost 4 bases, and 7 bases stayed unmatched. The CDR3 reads CAISGGDRGVYEQYF. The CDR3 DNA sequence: TGTGCCATCAGTGGAGGGGACAGGGGTGTATACGAGCAGTACTTC.

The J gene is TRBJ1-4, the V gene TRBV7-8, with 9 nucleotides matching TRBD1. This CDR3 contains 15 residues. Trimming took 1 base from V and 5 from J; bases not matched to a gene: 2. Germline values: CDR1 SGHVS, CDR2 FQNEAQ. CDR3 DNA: TGTGCCAGCAGCTTAGGGACAGGGGACAATGAAAAACTGTTTTTT. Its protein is CASSLGTGDNEKLFF.

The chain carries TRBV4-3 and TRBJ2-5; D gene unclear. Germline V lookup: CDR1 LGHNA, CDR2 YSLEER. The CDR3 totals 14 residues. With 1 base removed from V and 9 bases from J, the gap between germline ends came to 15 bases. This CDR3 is CASSQGRPPWPQYF. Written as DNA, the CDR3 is TGCGCCAGCAGCCAAGGAAGGCCCCCTTGGCCCCAGTACTTC.

CDR3 coding DNA: TGTGCCAGCAGCGCTAACAGACAGGGGGCGCGTGACTATGGCTACACCTTC. Translation gives CASSANRQGARDYGYTF. The V call is TRBV9, the J call TRBJ1-2; 10 positions agree with TRBD1. The J segment lost 3 bases and the V segment lost 3 bases, leaving 11 bases of the junction unmatched. Germline V CDR1 and CDR2: SGDLS, YYNGEE. The CDR3 is 17 residues long.

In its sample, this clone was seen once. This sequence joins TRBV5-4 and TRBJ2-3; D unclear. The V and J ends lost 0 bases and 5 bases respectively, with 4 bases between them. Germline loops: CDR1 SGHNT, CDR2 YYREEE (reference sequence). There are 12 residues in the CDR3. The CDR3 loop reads CASSLEEDTQYF. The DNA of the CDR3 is TGTGCCAGCAGCTTGGAAGAAGATACGCAGTATTTT.

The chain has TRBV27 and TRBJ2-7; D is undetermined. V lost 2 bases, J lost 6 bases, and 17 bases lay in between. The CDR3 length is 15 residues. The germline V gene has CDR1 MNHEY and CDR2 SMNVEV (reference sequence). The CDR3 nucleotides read TGTGCCAGCAGTTTAATGGCGGCGACCAGTGGCGAGCAGTACTTC. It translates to CASSLMAATSGEQYF.

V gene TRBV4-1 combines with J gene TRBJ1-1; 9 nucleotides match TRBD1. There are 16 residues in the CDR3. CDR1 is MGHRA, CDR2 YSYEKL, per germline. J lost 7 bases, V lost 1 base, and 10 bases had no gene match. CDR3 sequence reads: CASSQGVGDRADEAFF. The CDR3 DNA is TGCGCCAGCAGCCAAGGAGTAGGGGACAGGGCGGATGAAGCTTTCTTT.

The CDR3 DNA sequence: TGTGCCAGCAGCCTCGATGGGGGCCCTAATGAAAAACTGTTTTTT. Translated: CASSLDGGPNEKLFF. The J gene is TRBJ1-4, the V gene TRBV7-3, with D possibly TRBD1 on 6 matching bases. Trimming shortened V by 5 bases and J by 3 bases, and 13 bases separated the two germline ends. Germline V gene data show CDR1 as SGHTA and CDR2 as FQGTGA. This CDR3 has 15 residues.